A single sample is the source of the 15 T cell receptor beta chains below, sequenced in a study of T-cell memory formation after mild COVID-19. Via MiXCR, TCRdb re-called the 5' RACE reads, giving one row per CDR3 protein. In the table there are around 340,000 distinct CDR3 sequences, approximately 15% of which are singletons. The sequencing sample was made of PBMCs or a T cell subset sorted from them (not recorded which). The receptors originated from a man aged 18 to 30 who had mild COVID-19 (a few samples of this study predate the infection). Cell type and time point are not known.

This clonotype has only a few counts. The rearrangement uses TRBV11-2 and TRBJ1-2; 8 bases match TRBD1. The length of the CDR3 is 14 residues. Germline values: CDR1 SGHAT, CDR2 FQNNGV. Germline trimming cut 4 bases from V and 7 bases from J; bases unmatched to any gene: 8. CDR3 in DNA: TGTGCCAGCAGCTCCAACAGGGGGTACTCTGGCTACACCTTC. Protein sequence: CASSSNRGYSGYTF.

This clonotype was counted only a few times. The chain carries TRBV7-3 and TRBJ2-1, with 7 positions matching TRBD2. The germline CDR1 and CDR2 sequences are SGHTA and FQGTGA. The CDR3 is 15 residues long. J was trimmed by 4 bases and V by 8 bases; bases with no gene match: 11. CDR3 nucleotides: TGTGCCAGCCGCCTTGGAGGCGGGGGATACAATGAGCAGTTCTTC. Its translation is CASRLGGGGYNEQFF.

V gene TRBV28 combines with J gene TRBJ2-7, with TRBD1 identical over 9 bases. There are 14 residues in the CDR3. The V segment lost 8 bases and the J segment 7 bases; nucleotides outside the gene matches: 12. Germline V gene lookup returns CDR1 MDHEN and CDR2 SYDVKM. CDR3 nucleotides: TGTGCCAGCCTTGCCGGGACAGGGCGGTTAGAGCAGTACGTC. Translated, it gives CASLAGTGRLEQYV.

The chain is built from TRBV7-9 and TRBJ1-2; D is ambiguous. There are 12 residues in the CDR3. Germline loops: CDR1 SEHNR, CDR2 FQNEAQ (reference sequence). V was pared by 5 bases and J by 8 bases, with 12 bases between. CDR3 region: CASSRITDGYTF. The CDR3 region has the DNA TGTGCCAGCAGCCGGATAACCGACGGCTACACCTTC.

The chain uses TRBV24-1 and TRBJ1-1; a weak D match, TRBD1 (6 bases). Germline CDR1 and CDR2: KGHDR and SFDVKD. The V end was cut by 4 bases, the J end by 10 bases, with 18 bases between. The CDR3 spans 14 residues. The CDR3 is CATSDPTQGGGAFF. CDR3 nucleotides: TGTGCCACCAGTGACCCAACTCAAGGGGGGGGAGCTTTCTTT.

This chain links TRBV5-1 with TRBJ2-1, with 7 bases fitting TRBD2. V lost 0 bases, J lost 9 bases, and 6 bases stayed unmatched. CDR1 is SGHRS and CDR2 is YFSETQ in the germline V gene. The CDR3 length is 14 residues. CDR3 region: CASSLGGLMREQFF. In DNA, the CDR3 is TGCGCCAGCAGCTTGGGGGGACTAATGCGTGAGCAGTTCTTC. Full variable domain (outside the CDR3, taken from reference TRBV5-1 and TRBJ2-1): KAGVTQTPRYLIKTRGQQVTLSCSPISGHRSVSWYQQTPGQGLQFLFEYFSETQRNKGNFPGRFSGRQFSNSRSEMNVSTLELGDSALYLCASSLGGLMREQFFGPGTRLTVL.

The rearrangement links TRBV6-5 to TRBJ1-3, with D hard to call. CDR1 is MNHEY and CDR2 is SVGAGI in the germline V gene. This CDR3 contains 15 residues. The V and J ends lost 0 bases and 2 bases respectively, with 8 bases between them. The CDR3 loop reads CASSYSAAAGNTIYF. Written as DNA, the CDR3 is TGTGCCAGCAGTTACTCGGCGGCAGCTGGAAACACCATATATTTT.

J is TRBJ1-5 and V is TRBV20-1; D possibly corresponds to TRBD1 (5 bases). CDR3 length: 14 amino acids. V was pared by 6 bases and J by 2 bases, with 14 bases between. The germline CDR1 and CDR2 sequences are DFQATT and SNEGSKA (reference sequence). CDR3: CSATQAEGNQPQHF. The CDR3 DNA follows: TGCAGTGCCACACAGGCCGAAGGCAATCAGCCCCAGCATTTT.

This clonotype was seen a handful of times. The chain recombines TRBV11-2 with TRBJ1-1; tentative D call: TRBD1 (6 bases). This CDR3 region has 15 residues. V lost 1 base, J lost 3 bases, and 12 bases lay in between. CDR1 SGHAT and CDR2 FQNNGV come from the germline V gene. The chain's CDR3 is CASSLVARGDTEAFF. CDR3 DNA sequence: TGTGCCAGCAGCTTAGTAGCCAGGGGCGACACTGAAGCTTTCTTT.

CDR3 nucleotides: TGTGCCAGCAGCTTAGTCCTCGGTGAGACCCAGTACTTC. This translates into CASSLVLGETQYF. J is TRBJ2-5 and V is TRBV7-6; D remains ambiguous. V was trimmed by 1 base and J by 5 bases, leaving 8 bases between them. CDR3 size: 13 residues. Germline CDR1 and CDR2: SGHVS and FNYEAQ.

This clonotype was seen more than once but under ten times. Here the CDR3 DNA reads TGCGCCAGCAGCCAGCTTCCGGACATCGGAAACACCATATATTTT. It yields the protein CASSQLPDIGNTIYF. J is TRBJ1-3 and V is TRBV4-3; possibly TRBD1 for D (5 bases). Germline loops: CDR1 LGHNA, CDR2 YSLEER. The CDR3 sequence is 15 residues long. The V gene lost 3 bases and the J gene lost 4 bases, with 13 bases spanning the gap.

This chain connects TRBV25-1 to TRBJ1-6; D gene ambiguous. Germline lookup yields CDR1 MGHDK and CDR2 SYGVNS. The V gene lost 7 bases and the J gene lost 8 bases, with 15 bases spanning the gap. This CDR3 comprises 14 residues. CDR3 DNA sequence: TGTGCCAGCACCCTAGATTGGAATGATTCACCCCTCCACTTT. As protein: CASTLDWNDSPLHF.

This clonotype was detected a few times. The chain employs TRBV11-1 and TRBJ2-1; D remains ambiguous. Germline CDR1 and CDR2: SGHAT and FQDESV (reference sequence). This CDR3 has 13 amino acids. V was cut by 2 bases and J by 5 bases, with 7 bases left in between. CDR3 nucleotides: TGTGCCAGCAGCTTAAGGACGGACAATGAGCAGTTCTTC. This encodes CASSLRTDNEQFF.

The table lists this clonotype with many counts. V and J are TRBV12-3 or TRBV12-4 and TRBJ2-7; no firm D call. V lost 4 bases, J lost 3 bases, and 10 bases lay in between. The CDR3 contains 13 residues. The CDR3 region is CASSYSDGYEQYF. The CDR3 DNA reads TGTGCCAGCAGTTACTCCGATGGCTACGAGCAGTACTTC.

This clonotype showed up just a few times. The chain uses TRBV7-9 and TRBJ1-1; TRBD1 is a possible D gene (6 bases). V was pared by 5 bases and J by 0 bases, with 13 bases between. The CDR3 is 15 residues long. Germline CDR1 and CDR2: SEHNR and FQNEAQ (reference sequence). CDR3 amino acids: CASSLMGGLNTEAFF. CDR3 coding DNA: TGTGCCAGCAGCCTTATGGGGGGGCTGAACACTGAAGCTTTCTTT.